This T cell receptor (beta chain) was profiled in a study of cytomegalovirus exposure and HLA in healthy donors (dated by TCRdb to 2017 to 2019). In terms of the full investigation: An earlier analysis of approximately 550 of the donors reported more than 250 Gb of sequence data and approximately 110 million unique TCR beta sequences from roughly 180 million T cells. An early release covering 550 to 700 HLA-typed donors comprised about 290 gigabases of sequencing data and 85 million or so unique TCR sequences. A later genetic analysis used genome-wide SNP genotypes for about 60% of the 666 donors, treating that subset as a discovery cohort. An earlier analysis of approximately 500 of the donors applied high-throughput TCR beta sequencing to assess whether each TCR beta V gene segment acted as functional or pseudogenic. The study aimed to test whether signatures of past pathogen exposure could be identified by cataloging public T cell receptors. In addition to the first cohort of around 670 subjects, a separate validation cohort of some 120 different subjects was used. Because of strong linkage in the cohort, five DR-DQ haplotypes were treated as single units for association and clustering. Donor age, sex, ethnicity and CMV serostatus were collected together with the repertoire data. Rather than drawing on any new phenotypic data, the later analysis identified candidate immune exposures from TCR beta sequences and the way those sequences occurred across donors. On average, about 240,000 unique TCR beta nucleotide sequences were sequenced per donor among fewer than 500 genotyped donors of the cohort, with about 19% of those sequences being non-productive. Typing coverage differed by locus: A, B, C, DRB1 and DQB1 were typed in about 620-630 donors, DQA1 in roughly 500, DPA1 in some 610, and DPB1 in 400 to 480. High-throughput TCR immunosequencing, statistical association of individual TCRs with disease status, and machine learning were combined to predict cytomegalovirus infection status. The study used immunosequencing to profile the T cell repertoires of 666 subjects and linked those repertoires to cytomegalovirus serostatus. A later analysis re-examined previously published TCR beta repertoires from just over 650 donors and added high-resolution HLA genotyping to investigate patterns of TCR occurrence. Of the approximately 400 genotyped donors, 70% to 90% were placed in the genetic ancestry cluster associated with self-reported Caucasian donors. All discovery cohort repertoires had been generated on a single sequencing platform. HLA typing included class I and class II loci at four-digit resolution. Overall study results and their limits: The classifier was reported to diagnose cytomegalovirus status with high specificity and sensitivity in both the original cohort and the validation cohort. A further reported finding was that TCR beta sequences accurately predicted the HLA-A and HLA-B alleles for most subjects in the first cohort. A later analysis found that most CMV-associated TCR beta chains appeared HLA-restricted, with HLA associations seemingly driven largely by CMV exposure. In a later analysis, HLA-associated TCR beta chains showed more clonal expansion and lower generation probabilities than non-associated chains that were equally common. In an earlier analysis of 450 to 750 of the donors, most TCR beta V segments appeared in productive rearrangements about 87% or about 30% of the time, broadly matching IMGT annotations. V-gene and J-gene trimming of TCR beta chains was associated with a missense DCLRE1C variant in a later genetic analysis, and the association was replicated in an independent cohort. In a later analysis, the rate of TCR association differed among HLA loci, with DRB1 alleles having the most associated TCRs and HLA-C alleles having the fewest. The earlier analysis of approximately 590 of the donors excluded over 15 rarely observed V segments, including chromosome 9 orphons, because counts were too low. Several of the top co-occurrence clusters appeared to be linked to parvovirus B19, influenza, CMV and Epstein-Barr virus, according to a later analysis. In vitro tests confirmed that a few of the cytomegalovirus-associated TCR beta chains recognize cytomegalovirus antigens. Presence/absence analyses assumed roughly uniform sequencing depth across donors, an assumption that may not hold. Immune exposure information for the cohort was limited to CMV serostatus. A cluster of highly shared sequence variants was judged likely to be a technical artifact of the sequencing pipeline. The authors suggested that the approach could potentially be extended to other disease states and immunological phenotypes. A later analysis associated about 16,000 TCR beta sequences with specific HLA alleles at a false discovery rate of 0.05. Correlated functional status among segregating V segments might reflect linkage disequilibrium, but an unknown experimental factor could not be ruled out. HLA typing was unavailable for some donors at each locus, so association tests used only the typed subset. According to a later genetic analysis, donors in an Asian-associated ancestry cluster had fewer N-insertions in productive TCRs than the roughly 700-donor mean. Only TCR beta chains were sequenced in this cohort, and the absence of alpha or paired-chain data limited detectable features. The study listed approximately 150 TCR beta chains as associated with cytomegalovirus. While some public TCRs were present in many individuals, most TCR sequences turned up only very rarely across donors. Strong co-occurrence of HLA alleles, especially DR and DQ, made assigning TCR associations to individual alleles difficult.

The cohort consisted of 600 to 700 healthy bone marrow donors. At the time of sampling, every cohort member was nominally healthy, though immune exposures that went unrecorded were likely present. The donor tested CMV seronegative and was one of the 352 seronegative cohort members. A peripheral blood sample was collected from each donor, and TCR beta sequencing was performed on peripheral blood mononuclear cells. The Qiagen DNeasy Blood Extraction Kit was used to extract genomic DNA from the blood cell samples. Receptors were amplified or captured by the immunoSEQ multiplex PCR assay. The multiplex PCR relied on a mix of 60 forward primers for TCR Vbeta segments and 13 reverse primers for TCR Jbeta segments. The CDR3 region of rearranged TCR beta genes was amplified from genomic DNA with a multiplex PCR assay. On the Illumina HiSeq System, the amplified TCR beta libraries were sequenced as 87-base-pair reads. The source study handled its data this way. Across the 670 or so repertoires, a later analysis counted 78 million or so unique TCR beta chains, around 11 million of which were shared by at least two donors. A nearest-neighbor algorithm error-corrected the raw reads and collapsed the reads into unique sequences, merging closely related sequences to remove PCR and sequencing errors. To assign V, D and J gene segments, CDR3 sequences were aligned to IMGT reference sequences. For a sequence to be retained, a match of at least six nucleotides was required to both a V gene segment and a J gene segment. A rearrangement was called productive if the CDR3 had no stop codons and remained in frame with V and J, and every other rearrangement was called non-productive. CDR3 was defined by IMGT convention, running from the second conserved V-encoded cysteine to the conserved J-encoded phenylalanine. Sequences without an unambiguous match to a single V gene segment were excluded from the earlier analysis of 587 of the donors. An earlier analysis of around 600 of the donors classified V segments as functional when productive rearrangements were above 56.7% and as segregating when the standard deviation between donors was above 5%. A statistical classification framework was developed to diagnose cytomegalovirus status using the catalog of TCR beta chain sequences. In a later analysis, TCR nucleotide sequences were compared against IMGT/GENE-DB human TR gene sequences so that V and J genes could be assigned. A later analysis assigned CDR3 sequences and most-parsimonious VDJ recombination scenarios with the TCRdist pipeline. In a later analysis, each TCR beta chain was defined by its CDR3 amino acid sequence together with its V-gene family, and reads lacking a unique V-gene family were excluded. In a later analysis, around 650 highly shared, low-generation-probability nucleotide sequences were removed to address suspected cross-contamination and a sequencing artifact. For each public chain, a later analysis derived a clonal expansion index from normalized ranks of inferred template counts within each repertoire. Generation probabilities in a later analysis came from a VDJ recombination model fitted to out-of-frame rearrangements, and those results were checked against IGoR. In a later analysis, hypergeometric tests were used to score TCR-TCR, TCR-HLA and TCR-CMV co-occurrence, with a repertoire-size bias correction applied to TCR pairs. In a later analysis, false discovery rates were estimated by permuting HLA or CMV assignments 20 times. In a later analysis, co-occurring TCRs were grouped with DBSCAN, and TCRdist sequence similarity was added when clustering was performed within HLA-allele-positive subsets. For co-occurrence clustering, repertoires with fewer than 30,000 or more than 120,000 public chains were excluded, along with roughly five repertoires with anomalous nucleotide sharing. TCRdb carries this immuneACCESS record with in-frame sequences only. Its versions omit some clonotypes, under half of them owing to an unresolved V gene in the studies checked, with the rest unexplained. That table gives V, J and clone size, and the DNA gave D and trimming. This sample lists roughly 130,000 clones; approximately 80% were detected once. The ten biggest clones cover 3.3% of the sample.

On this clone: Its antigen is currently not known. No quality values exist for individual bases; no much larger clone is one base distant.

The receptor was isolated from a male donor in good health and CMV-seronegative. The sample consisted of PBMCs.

DNA sequence: TGCGCCAGCAGCCCGGGTCTTTCCCTGGGACACCGCTACTACGAGCAGTACTTC. Its coded protein is CASSPGLSLGHRYYEQYF. The rearrangement joined TRBV4-1 to TRBJ2-7; TRBD1 is a weak D gene call, 6 bases matching. V was cut back by 4 bases and J by 3 bases, leaving a gap of 25 bases between them. As encoded in the germline V gene, CDR1 is MGHRA while CDR2 is YSYEKL. The CDR3 spans 18 residues, from the cysteine through the phenylalanine. Just CDR3 DNA is preserved here, 54 bases in frame from base 1.